The T cell receptor (beta chain) under discussion was sequenced for a study of blood T cells in healthy people across ages. Study background: Template switching recovered approximately one barcoded beta molecule for every two T cells.

CDR3 size: 15 residues. V was pared by 7 bases and J by 1 base, with 7 bases of the junction left unmatched. Germline CDR1 reads SGHRS; CDR2 reads YFSETQ. This clonotype came up a few times. Together with a sample-barcoded 5' primer, a J-beta primer mix was included in a second PCR lasting 7 to 11 cycles. Each cDNA molecule was tagged by a template-switch adaptor that had 12 random nucleotides. Per-sample output comprised a minimum of 3 million paired-end reads containing CDR3. Via MiXCR, TCRdb re-called the 5' RACE reads, giving one row per CDR3 protein. The data show 800,000 to 950,000 distinct CDR3 sequences, about 27% seen once. These data were also reused for a study on T cells of mothers and their children.

This TCR derives from a woman aged 40 to 50 in good health. The specimen sequenced was blood. V and J are TRBV5-1 and TRBJ1-3, with 8 bases aligning to TRBD1. CDR3 sequence reads: CASGYDRGSGNTIYF. Written as DNA, the CDR3 is TGCGCCAGCGGATACGACAGGGGATCTGGAAACACCATATATTTT.